This TCR beta chain was sequenced during a study of shared clonotypes between healthy human individuals. Researchers partitioned CD4+ cells into CD45RA+ naive and CD45RA-negative memory subsets. This CDR3 region has 15 residues. Germline V gene data show CDR1 as MNHEY and CDR2 as SMNVEV (reference sequence). V lost 5 bases and J 5 bases, leaving 16 bases between the germline ends. TCRdb's copy holds only in-frame clones and misses some; the assay was immunoSEQ multiplex PCR. The table lists 1.5 million to 1.9 million clones, nearly 99% of them singletons, with roughly 0.4% in the top ten. This clone was observed a single time.

The sequenced sample was naive CD4+ T cells sorted from blood. As to subset: CD45RA+ positively selected. The J gene is TRBJ2-1, the V gene TRBV27; D is tentatively TRBD1 or TRBD2 (5 bases each). The TCR comes from a man aged 30-40 years in good health. This CDR3 is CASSPGTLGHNEQFF. CDR3 DNA: TGTGCCAGCAGTCCAGGGACCTTAGGTCACAATGAGCAGTTCTTC.